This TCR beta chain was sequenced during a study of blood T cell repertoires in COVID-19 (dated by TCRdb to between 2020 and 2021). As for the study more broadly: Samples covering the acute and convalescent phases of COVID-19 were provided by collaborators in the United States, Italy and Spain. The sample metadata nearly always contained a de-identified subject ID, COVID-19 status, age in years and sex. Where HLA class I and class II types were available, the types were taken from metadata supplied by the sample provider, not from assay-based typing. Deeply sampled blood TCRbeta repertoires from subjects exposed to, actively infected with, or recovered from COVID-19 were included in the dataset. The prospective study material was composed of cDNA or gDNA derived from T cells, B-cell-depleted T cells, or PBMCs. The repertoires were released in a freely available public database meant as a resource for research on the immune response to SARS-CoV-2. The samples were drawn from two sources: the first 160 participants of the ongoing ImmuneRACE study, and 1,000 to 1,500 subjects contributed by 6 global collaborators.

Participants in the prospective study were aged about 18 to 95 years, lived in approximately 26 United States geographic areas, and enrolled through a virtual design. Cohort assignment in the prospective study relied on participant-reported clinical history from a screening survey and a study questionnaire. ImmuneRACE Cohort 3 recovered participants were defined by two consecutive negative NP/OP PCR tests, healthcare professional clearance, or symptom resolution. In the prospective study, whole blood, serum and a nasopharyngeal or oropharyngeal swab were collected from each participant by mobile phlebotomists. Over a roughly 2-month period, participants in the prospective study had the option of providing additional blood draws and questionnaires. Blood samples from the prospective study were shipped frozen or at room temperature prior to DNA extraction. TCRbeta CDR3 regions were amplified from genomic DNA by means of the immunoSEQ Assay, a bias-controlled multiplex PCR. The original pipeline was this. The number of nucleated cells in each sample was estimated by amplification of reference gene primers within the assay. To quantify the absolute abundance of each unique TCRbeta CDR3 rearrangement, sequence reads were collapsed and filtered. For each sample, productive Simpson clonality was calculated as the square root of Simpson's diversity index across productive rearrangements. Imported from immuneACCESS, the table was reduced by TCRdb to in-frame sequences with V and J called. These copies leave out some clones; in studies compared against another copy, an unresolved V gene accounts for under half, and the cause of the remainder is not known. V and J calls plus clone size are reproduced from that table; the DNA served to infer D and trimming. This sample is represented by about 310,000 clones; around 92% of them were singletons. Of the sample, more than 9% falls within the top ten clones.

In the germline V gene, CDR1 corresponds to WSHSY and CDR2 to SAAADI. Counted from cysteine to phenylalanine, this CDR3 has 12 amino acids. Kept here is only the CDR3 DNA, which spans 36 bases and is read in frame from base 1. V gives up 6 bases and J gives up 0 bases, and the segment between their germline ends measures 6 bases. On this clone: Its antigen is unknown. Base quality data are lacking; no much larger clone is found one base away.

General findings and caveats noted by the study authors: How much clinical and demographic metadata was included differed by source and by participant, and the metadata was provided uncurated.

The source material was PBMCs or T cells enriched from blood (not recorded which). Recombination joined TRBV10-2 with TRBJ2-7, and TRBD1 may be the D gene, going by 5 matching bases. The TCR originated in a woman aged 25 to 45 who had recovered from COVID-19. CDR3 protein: CASRQGSYEQYF. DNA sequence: TGCGCCAGCAGGCAGGGCTCCTACGAGCAGTACTTC.